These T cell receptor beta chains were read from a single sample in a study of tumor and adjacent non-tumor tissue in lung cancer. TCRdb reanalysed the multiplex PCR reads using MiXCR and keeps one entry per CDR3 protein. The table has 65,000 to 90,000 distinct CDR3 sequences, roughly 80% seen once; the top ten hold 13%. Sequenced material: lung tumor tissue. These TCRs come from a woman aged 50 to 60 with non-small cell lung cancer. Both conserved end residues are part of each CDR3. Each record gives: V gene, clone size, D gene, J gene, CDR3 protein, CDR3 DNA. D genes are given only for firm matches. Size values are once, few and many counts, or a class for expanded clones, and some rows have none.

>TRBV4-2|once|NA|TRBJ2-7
CASSGGVGTHEQYF
TGTGCCAGCAGCGGGGGTGTGGGGACTCACGAGCAGTATTTC
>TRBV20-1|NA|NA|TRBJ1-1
CSARDRGQGSTNTEALF
TGCAGTGCTAGAGATCGTGGGCAGGGGAGCACGAACACTGAAGCTCTCTTT
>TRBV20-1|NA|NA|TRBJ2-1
CSTTLTYNEQFF
TGCAGTACTACGCTTACCTACAATGAGCAGTTCTTC
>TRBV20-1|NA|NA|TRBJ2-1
CSASSGNDDQFF
TGCAGTGCTAGTTCCGGGAATGACGATCAGTTCTTC
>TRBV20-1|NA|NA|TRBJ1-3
CSSSTGQNTIYF
TGCAGTTCTTCGACAGGACAAAACACCATATATTTT
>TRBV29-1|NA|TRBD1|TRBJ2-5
CSVPGTDQETHYF
TGCAGCGTTCCGGGGACAGACCAAGAGACCCATTACTTC
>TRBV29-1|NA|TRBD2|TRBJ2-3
CSISGRQGDTQYF
TGCAGCATTAGCGGGAGGCAGGGAGATACGCAGTATTTT
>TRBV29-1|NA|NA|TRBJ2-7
CSVGLVGDSFYGQYF
TGCAGCGTTGGACTAGTGGGAGATTCTTTCTACGGGCAGTACTTC
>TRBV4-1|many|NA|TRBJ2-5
CASSAPGGETQYF
TGCGCCAGCAGCGCCCCTGGGGGAGAGACCCAGTACTTC
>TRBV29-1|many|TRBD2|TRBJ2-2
CSVKLAGRTGELFF
TGCAGCGTTAAGCTAGCGGGAAGGACCGGGGAGCTGTTTTTT
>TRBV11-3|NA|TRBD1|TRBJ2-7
CASSLAGGNQQYF
TGTGCCAGCAGTTTAGCAGGGGGCAATCAGCAGTACTTC
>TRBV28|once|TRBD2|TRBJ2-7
CLRATGRSFEQYF
TGTCTACGGGCTACCGGGAGGAGTTTCGAGCAGTACTTC
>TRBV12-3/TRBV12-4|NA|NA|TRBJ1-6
CASTSGPDSHLHF
TGTGCCAGCACATCGGGACCTGATTCACACCTCCACTTT
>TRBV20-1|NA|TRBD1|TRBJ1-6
CSTRASGGSSSPLHF
TGCAGTACTAGAGCTTCAGGGGGCTCCTCTTCACCCCTCCACTTT
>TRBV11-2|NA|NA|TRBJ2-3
CTSSSAFPRGTQYF
TGTACCAGTAGCTCAGCATTCCCAAGGGGGACGCAGTATTTT
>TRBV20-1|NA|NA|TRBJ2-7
CSARNPGRGNPYEQYF
TGCAGTGCTAGAAATCCGGGTCGCGGTAATCCCTACGAGCAGTACTTC
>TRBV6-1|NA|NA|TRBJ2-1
CASSDRLSGTVMQFF
TGTGCCAGCAGTGATCGACTATCGGGTACGGTTATGCAGTTTTTC
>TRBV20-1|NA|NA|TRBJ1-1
CSASPVDLNTEAFF
TGCAGTGCTTCACCTGTCGACTTGAATACTGAAGCTTTCTTT
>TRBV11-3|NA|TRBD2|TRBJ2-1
CANSSRSGSSYNEQFF
TGTGCCAACAGCTCCCGGAGCGGGAGCTCCTACAATGAACAGTTCTTC
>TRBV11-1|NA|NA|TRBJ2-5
CANSADTYQETQYF
TGTGCCAATAGCGCCGACACGTACCAAGAGACCCAGTACTTC
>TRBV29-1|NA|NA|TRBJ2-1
CSLEDTLNNEQFF
TGTAGCCTTGAGGACACGCTGAACAATGAGCAGTTCTTC
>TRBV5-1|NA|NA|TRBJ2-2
CTSSASGGIGELFF
TGCACCAGCAGCGCCTCCGGCGGCATCGGGGAGCTGTTTTTT
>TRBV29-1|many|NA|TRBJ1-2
CSVETGGYTF
TGCAGCGTTGAAACAGGGGGCTACACCTTC
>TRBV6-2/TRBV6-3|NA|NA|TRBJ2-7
CASSKAESNSYEQYF
TGTGCCAGCAGTAAAGCAGAGTCAAACTCCTACGAGCAGTACTTC
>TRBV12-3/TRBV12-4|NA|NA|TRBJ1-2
CASSPRRRSNGYTF
TGTGCCAGCAGCCCTCGTAGGAGAAGCAATGGCTATACCTTC
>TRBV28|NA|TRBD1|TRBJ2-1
CTSSSGTGDSNEQFF
TGTACCAGCAGTTCTGGGACAGGGGATAGCAATGAGCAGTTCTTC
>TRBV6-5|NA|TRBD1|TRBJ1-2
CASSSAGGTSNYGYTF
TGTGCCAGCAGTTCTGCAGGGGGGACTTCTAACTATGGCTACACCTTC
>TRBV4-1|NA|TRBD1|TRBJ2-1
CASSQGQRKHEQFF
TGCGCCAGTAGCCAGGGACAGAGGAAGCATGAGCAGTTCTTC
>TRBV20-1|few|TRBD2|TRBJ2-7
CSARDTGGGSYEQNF
TGCAGTGCTAGAGATACTGGCGGGGGTTCCTACGAGCAGAACTTC
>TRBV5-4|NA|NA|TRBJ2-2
CASSHSGGANTGELFF
TGTGCCAGCAGCCACTCCGGGGGCGCGAACACCGGGGAGCTATTTTTT
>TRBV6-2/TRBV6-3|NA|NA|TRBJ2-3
CASLRVDTQYF
TGTGCCAGCCTAAGGGTAGATACGCAGTATTTT
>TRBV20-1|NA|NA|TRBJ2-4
CSATKTPANIQYF
TGCAGTGCGACTAAAACGCCCGCAAACATTCAGTACTTC
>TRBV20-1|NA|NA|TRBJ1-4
CSARRHEKPFF
TGCAGTGCACGGCGCCATGAAAAACCGTTTTTT
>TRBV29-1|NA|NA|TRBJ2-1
CSVGQWSAYNEQFF
TGCAGCGTGGGACAATGGAGCGCCTACAATGAGCAGTTCTTC
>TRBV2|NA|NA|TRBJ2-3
CASSARVDTQYF
TGTGCCAGCAGTGCCAGAGTTGATACGCAGTATTTT
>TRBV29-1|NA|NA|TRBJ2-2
CSVDSPDAELFF
TGCAGCGTTGACAGTCCGGACGCGGAGCTGTTTTTT
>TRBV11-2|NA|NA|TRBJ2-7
CTNSLETGTPYEQYF
TGTACTAACAGCTTAGAGACCGGGACACCCTACGAGCAGTACTTC
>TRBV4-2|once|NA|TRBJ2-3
CVSNNDLERATDTQYF
TGTGTCAGCAACAACGATCTCGAGAGAGCGACAGATACGCAGTATTTT
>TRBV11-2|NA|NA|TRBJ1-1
CASNLEPSPYTESFF
TGCGCCAGCAACTTAGAACCCAGCCCATACACTGAATCTTTCTTT
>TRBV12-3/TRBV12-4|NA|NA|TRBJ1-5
CASIPMGTGLGQPQHF
TGTGCCAGTATTCCTATGGGAACAGGGTTAGGTCAGCCCCAGCATTTT
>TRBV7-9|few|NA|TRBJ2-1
CASSPGTASTEQFF
TGTGCCAGCAGTCCCGGGACCGCCTCAACGGAGCAGTTCTTC
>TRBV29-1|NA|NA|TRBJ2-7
CSVEGTTNNEEYF
TGCAGCGTTGAAGGGACGACTAACAACGAGGAGTACTTC
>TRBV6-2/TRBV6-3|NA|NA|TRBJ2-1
CASRSRRTEAHEKFF
TGTGCCAGCAGATCCCGCCGGACGGAGGCGCATGAGAAATTCTTC
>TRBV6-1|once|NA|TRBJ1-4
CASSEVEKPFF
TGTGCCAGCAGTGAAGTAGAGAAACCGTTTTTT
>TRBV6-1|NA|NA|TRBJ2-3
CPSSARVLTDTQYF
TGTCCCAGCAGTGCTCGGGTCTTAACAGATACGCAGTATTTT
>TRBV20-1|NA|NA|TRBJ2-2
CSARTGAGANTGELFF
TGCAGTGCTAGAACTGGGGCAGGGGCGAACACCGGGGAGCTGTTTTTT
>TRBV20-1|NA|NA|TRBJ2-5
CIAPNINFQETQYF
TGCATTGCTCCAAACATTAACTTTCAAGAGACCCAGTACTTC
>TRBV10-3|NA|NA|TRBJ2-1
CTHGSYNEQFF
TGTACCCATGGGAGTTACAATGAGCAGTTCTTT
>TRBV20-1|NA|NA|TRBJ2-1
CSARRGIHDEQFF
TGCAGTGCTAGACGCGGGATCCACGATGAGCAGTTCTTC
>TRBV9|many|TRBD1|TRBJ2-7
CASSVSGQGAYEQYF
TGTGCCAGCAGCGTATCCGGACAGGGGGCCTACGAGCAGTACTTC
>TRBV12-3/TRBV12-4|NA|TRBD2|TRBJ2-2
CAIITTSGFVTGKLFF
TGTGCCATCATCACGACTAGCGGGTTCGTCACCGGGAAGCTGTTTTTT
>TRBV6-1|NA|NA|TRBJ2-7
CVSSISQGRREPYF
TGTGTCAGCAGTATCAGTCAGGGCCGGCGCGAGCCGTACTTC
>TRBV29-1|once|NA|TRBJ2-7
CSVGGSVYEQYF
TGCAGCGTTGGGGGTTCGGTCTACGAGCAGTACTTC
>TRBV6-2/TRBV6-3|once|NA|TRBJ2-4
CASSYSSAIIQYF
TGTGCCAGCAGTTACTCTAGTGCGATCATTCAGTACTTC
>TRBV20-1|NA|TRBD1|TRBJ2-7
CSATGQRYEQCF
TGCAGTGCTACGGGACAGCGGTACGAGCAGTGTTTC
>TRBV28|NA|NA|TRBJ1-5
CDSRQGNNQPQHF
TGTGACAGCCGGCAGGGGAATAATCAGCCCCAGCACTTT
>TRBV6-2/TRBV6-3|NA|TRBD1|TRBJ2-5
CASSDRGETQYF
TGTGCTAGCAGTGACAGGGGTGAGACCCAGTACTTC
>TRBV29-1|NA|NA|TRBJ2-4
CSVLLGLGFVNIRYF
TGCAGCGTGCTGCTGGGGTTGGGGTTTGTTAACATTAGGTACTTC
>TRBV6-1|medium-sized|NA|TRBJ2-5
CASSEGPGDGTQYF
TGTGCCAGCAGTGAAGGGCCAGGGGATGGGACCCAGTACTTC
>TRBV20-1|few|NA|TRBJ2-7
CSARGLRDASPEQHF
TGCAGTGCTAGAGGTCTCCGGGACGCCTCTCCCGAGCAACACTTC